The sequence of this T cell receptor (beta chain) was determined in a study of CD8+ T cells in alopecia areata. Study as a whole: Twice daily, treated patients received 5 to 10 mg of oral tofacitinib. Study-level points and caveats: Among the cells sequenced in scalp samples are also the resident alphabeta T cells of normal skin. An increase in clonality over normal scalp was evident in lesional scalp, especially alopecia totalis/universalis.

Points on this clone: Its target is not known.

Once RNA had been extracted, it was reverse transcribed into cDNA to act as the sequencing template. Produced via immunoSEQ multiplex PCR; TCRdb's table is partial and in-frame only. The profile shows approximately 180,000 clones, roughly 60% of them singletons. Stated treatment: oral pan-JAK inhibitor, 5-10 mg twice daily. Sampling of alopecia areata patients yielded lesional scalp punch biopsies as well as peripheral blood. The CDR3 is made up of 14 amino acids. Trimming removed 6 bases from V and 8 bases from J, with 17 bases in between. CDR1 is SGHTA, CDR2 FQGTGA, per germline. The rearrangement uses TRBV7-3 and TRBJ2-1; D may be TRBD1 or TRBD2 (5 bases each). The sequencing here drew on CD4+ T cells sorted from blood, taken at week 24, from a patient treated with tofacitinib. The receptor's source is a human donor with alopecia areata. CDR3 in DNA: TGTGCCAGCAGTCCCGTGGGGCGGGTGCATGAGCAGTTCTTC. Translating it yields CASSPVGRVHEQFF.